This T cell receptor beta chain was observed in a study of sequential checkpoint blockade in melanoma. Study context: After nivolumab or ipilimumab alone, some 22 patients had week-13 rebiopsies.

Data came from immunoSEQ multiplex PCR; TCRdb stores just in-frame clones and leaves some out. The sample has about 11,000 clones; around 30% are singletons. The sample holds many counts of this clone. As to treatment: randomized to nivolumab then ipilimumab (arm A) or the reverse (arm B). V lost 5 bases, J lost 1 base, and 14 bases lay in between. This CDR3 has 15 residues. CDR1 and CDR2 (germline): SGHNT, YENEEA. The starting material was tumor tissue (inferred from file names), obtained from a patient given nivolumab and ipilimumab in sequence. The clonotype originates from a human donor with melanoma. The chain is built from TRBV11-3 and TRBJ1-1; the D gene is possibly TRBD1 (5 bases). The DNA for the CDR3 is TGTGCCAGCAGCCCGTCGGGACTGAGGAACACTGAAGCTTTCTTT. Residues: CASSPSGLRNTEAFF.